This T cell receptor (beta chain) was found in a study of read filtering for tumor transcriptome and immune sequencing (TCRdb year 2020). About the study as a whole: The cohort was composed of 17 to 20 male and over 13 female patients, with a mean age of about 68 years and an age range of about 45 to 90. By revised international staging, eight or nine patients were R-ISS I, fewer than 20 were R-ISS II and over five were R-ISS III. TCR repertoires obtained by targeted immune repertoire sequencing and by bulk whole-transcriptome sequencing performed on the same bone marrow samples were compared. As a main aim, a read-filtering strategy for immune repertoire data was addressed, with the specific question being whether clonotypes supported by a single read should be removed. After DNase treatment, whole-transcriptome libraries were prepared with the TruSeq RNA Access Library Prep Kit. Per sample, about 4.05 to 10.27 million TCR-region mapped reads were obtained with IR-seq, compared with only about 80 to 1,300 with RNA-seq.

Study-wide findings and limitations: In IR-seq, single-read clonotypes were about four fifths of clonotypes but 3% to 4% of total reads; in RNA-seq they were 74.6% of clonotypes and around 40% of reads. The sorted CD138-negative fraction was a mixed bone marrow immune population, not purified T cells. Removing single-read clonotypes increased the correlation between IR-seq and RNA-seq shared clonotype proportions. Compared with RNA-seq, IR-seq captured clonotypes at much greater depth and more reliably, and a smaller IR-seq throughput was enough to identify most of the shared clonotypes.

The germline V gene (reference sequence) supplies CDR1 DFQATT and CDR2 SNEGSKA. The CDR3, from cysteine to phenylalanine, totals 13 residues. This entry keeps only the CDR3 DNA: 39 bases, framed from base 1. Every patient had bone marrow sampled at the time of active disease. Isolation of bone marrow mononuclear cells was performed by Ficoll-Hypaque density gradient centrifugation. Myeloma plasma cells were removed and CD138-negative cells were obtained by negative selection following labeling with CD138 magnetic microbeads on a MACS separator. Flow cytometry with CD138 antibodies on an Attune NxT was used to check how pure the isolated cells were. Total RNA was extracted with TRIzol reagent and quantified with a NanoDrop spectrophotometer. Paired RNA-seq and IR-seq were performed on each patient's CD138-negative bone marrow sample. In regard to this clonotype: This receptor's antigen is unknown. An end of the junction does not agree with germline; a read error may underlie this.

TCR libraries were constructed from 400 ng RNA using the Immunoverse kit, and molecular barcoded adaptors covering alpha/delta and beta/gamma chains were employed. TCR library preparation was performed with the same RNA that was used for transcriptome sequencing. TCR libraries were sequenced on an Illumina HiSeq 4000 with 2 x 150 cycles. Processing in the source paper ran as follows. TCR reads were aligned to human V, D, J and C references and assembled into CDR3 clonotypes with MiXCR, including quality filtering and error correction. Clonotype counts and gene usage diversity were analyzed with the tcR package in R. For inspection of raw mapping reads, RNA-seq reads were mapped by STAR aligner version 2.5.3a onto GRCh37 of the human genome. To test the effect of sequencing depth on detected clonotypes, IR-seq fastq files were randomly downsampled using Seqtk 1.3. TCRdb took the public reads, trimmed them with fastp at Q25, ran MiXCR for clone calling and kept in-frame beta chains. Every distinct CDR3 protein forms one entry, paired with its most common genes and DNA. TCRdb's processing, not the study's, gives the V and J calls here. This sample lists under 35,000 distinct CDR3 sequences; approximately 18% were detected once. The top ten clones comprise about a sixth of the sample.

Sequenced material: a population of CD138-negative cells sorted from bone marrow. According to the study, the label for this sample's cell subset or site signals: bone marrow mononuclear cells depleted of CD138+ plasma/myeloma cells by negative magnetic selection. This TCR was recovered from a donor at least 40 years old with multiple myeloma. The receptor chain draws on TRBV20-1 and TRBJ1-1; the D segment cannot be called with confidence. The CDR3 protein: CSARPGVSTEALF. The nucleotide sequence reads as follows: TGCAGTGCTAGACCCGGGGTTTCCACTGAAGCCCTCTTT.